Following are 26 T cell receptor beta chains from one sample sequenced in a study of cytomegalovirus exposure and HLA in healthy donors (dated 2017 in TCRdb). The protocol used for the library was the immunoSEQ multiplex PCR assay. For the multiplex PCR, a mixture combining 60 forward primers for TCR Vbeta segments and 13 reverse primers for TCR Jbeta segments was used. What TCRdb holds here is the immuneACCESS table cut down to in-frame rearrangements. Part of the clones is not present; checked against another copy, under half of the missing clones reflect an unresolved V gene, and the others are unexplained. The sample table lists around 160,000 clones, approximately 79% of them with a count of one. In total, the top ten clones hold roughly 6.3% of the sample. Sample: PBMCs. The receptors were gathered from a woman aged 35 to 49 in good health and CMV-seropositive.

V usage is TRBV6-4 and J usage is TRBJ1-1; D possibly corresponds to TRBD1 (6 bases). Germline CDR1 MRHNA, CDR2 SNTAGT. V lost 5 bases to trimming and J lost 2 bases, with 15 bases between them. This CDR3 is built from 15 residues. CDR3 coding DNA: TGTGCCAGCAGTCTCGAGGGGGGGGGAAACACTGAAGCTTTCTTT. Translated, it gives CASSLEGGGNTEAFF.

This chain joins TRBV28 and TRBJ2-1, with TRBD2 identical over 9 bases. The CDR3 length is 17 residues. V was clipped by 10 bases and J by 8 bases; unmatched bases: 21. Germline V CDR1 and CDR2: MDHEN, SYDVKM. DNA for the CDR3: TGTGCCACCAACTTAATAAGGGCGGGGGGGCTATCAGATGAGCAGTTCTTC. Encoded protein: CATNLIRAGGLSDEQFF.

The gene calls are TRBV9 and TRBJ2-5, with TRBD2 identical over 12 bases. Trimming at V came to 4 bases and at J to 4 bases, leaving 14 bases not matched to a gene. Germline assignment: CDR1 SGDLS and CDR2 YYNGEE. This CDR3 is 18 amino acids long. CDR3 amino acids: CASSPGTLTSGGSETQYF. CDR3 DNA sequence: TGTGCCAGCAGCCCCGGGACTTTGACTAGCGGGGGATCAGAGACCCAGTACTTC.

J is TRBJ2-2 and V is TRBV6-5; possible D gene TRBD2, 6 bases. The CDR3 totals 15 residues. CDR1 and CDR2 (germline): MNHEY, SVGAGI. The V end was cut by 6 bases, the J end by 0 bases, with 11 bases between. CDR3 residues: CASRLANANTGELFF. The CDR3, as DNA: TGTGCCAGCAGACTAGCAAACGCGAACACCGGGGAGCTGTTTTTT.

The CDR3 DNA follows: TGCAGTGCAACAGGGAACTATGGCTACACCTTC. This encodes CSATGNYGYTF. V and J are TRBV20-1 and TRBJ1-2; D is perhaps TRBD1 (6 bases). Per germline, CDR1 DFQATT and CDR2 SNEGSKA (reference sequence). V lost 6 bases and J 2 bases, leaving 7 bases between the germline ends. The CDR3 consists of 11 residues.

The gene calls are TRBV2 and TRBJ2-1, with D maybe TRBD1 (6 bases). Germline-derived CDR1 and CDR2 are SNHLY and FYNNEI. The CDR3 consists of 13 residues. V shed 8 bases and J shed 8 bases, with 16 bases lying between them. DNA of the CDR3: TGTGCCAGCGGGGGCCCAACCGACGATGAGCAGTTCTTC. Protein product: CASGGPTDDEQFF. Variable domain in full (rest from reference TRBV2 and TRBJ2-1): EPEVTQTPSHQVTQMGQEVILRCVPISNHLYFYWYRQILGQKVEFLVSFYNNEISEKSEIFDDQFSVERPDGSNFTLKIRSTKLEDSAMYFCASGGPTDDEQFFGPGTRLTVL.

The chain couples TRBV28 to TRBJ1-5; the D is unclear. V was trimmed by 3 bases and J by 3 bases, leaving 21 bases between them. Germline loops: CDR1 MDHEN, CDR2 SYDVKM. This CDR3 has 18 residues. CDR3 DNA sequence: TGTGCCAGCAGTTTCCTATTAAGTCTGTGGAGTACCAATCAGCCCCAGCATTTT. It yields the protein CASSFLLSLWSTNQPQHF.

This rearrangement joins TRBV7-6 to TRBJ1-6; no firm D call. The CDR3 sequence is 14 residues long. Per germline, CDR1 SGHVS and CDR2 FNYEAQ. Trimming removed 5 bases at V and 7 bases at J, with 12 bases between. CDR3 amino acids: CASSLNHMNSPLHF. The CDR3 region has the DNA TGTGCCAGCAGCCTGAACCACATGAATTCACCCCTCCACTTT.

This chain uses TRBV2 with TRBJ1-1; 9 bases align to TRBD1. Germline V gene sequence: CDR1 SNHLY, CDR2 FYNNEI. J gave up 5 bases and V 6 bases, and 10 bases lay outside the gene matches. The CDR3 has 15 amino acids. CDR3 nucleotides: TGTGCCAGCAGCCGTCCCGGGACAGGGCTAACTGAAGCTTTCTTT. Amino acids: CASSRPGTGLTEAFF.

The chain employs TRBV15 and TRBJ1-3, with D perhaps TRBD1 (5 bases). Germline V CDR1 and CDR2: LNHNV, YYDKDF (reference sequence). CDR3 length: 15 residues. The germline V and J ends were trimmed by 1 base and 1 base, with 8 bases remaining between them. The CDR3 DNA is TGTGCCACCAGCAGAGGTACAGGTTCTGGAAACACCATATATTTT. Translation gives CATSRGTGSGNTIYF.

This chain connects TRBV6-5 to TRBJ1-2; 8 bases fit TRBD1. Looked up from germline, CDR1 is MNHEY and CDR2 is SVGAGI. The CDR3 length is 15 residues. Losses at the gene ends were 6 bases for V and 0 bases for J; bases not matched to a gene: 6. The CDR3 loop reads CASRNDRGANYGYTF. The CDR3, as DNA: TGTGCCAGCAGAAATGACAGGGGAGCTAACTATGGCTACACCTTC.

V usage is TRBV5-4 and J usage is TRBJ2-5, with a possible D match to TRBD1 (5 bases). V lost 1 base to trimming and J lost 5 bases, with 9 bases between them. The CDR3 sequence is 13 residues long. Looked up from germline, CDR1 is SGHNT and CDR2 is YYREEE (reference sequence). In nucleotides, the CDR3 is TGTGCCAGCAGCTTGCAGGGTGGGGAGACCCAGTACTTC. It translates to CASSLQGGETQYF.

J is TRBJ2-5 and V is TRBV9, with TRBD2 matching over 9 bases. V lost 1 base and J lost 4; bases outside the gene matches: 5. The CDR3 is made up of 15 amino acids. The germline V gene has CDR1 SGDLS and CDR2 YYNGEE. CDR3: CASSVSAGGPETQYF. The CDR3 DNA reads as TGTGCCAGCAGCGTATCGGCGGGGGGGCCAGAGACCCAGTACTTC.

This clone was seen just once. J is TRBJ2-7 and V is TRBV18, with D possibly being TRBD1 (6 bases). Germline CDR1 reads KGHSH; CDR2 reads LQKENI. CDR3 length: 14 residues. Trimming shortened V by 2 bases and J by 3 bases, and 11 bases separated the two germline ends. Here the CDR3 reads CASSPGGSVYEQYF. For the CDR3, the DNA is TGTGCCAGCTCACCAGGGGGCTCCGTCTACGAGCAGTACTTC.

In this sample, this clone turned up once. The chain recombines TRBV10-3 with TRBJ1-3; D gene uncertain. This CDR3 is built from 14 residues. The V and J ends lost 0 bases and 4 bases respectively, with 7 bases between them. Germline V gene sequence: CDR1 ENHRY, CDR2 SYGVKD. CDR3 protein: CAISESFPGNTIYF. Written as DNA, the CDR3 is TGTGCCATCAGTGAGTCTTTCCCGGGAAACACCATATATTTT.

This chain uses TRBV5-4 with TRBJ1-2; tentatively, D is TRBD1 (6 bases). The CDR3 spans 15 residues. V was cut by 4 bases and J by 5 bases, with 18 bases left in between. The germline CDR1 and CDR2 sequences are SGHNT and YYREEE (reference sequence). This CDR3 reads CASSQTRQELYGYTF. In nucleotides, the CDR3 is TGTGCCAGCAGCCAGACCCGACAGGAATTATATGGCTACACCTTC.

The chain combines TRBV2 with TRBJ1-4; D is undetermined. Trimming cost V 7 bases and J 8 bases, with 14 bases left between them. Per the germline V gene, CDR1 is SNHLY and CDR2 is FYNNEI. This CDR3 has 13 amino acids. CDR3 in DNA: TGTGCCAGCACCGGGTATAACGGGGAAAAACTGTTTTTT. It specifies CASTGYNGEKLFF.

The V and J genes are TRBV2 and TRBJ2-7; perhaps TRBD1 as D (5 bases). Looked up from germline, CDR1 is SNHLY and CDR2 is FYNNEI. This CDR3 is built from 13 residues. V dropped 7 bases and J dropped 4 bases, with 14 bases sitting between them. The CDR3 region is CASNGAAGYEQYF. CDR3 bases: TGTGCCAGCAATGGGGCCGCTGGGTACGAGCAGTACTTC.

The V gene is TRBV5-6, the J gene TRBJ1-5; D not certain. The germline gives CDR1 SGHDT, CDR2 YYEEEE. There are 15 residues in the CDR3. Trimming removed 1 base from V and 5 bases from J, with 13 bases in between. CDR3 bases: TGTGCCAGCAGCTTGTATTCTCGAGTCGATCAGCCCCAGCATTTT. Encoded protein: CASSLYSRVDQPQHF.

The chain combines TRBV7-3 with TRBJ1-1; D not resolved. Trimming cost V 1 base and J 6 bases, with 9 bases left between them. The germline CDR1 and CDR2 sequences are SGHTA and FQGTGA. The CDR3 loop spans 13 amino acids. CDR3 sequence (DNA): TGTGCCAGCAGCTTAAGTATAGGAGCTGAAGCTTTCTTT. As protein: CASSLSIGAEAFF.

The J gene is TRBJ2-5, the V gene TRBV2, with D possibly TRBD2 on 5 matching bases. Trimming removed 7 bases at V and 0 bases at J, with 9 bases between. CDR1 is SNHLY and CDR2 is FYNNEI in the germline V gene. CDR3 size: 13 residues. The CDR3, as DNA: TGTGCCAGCATACGAGGGTACCAAGAGACCCAGTACTTC. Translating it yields CASIRGYQETQYF.

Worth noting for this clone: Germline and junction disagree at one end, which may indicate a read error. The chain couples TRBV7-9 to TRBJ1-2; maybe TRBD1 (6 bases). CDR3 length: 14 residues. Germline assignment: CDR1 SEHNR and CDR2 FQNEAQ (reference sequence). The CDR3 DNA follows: TGTTCCAGCAGCCTAGGACAGCCTCTAGATGGCTACACCTTC. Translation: CSSSLGQPLDGYTF.

The CDR3 sequence: CATMDREGYGYTF. As DNA, the CDR3 is TGTGCCACCATGGACAGGGAGGGATATGGCTACACCTTC. This chain connects TRBV6-6 to TRBJ1-2, with TRBD1 matching 8 bases. V gave up 10 bases and J gave up 5 bases; unmatched junction bases: 9. This CDR3 spans 13 amino acids. CDR1 and CDR2 from the germline V gene are MNHNY and SVGAGI (reference sequence).

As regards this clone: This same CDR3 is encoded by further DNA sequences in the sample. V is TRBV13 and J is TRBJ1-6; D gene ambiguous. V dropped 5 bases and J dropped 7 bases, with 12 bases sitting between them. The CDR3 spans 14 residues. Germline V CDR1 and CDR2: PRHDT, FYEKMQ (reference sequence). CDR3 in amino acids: CASSPREPNSPLHF. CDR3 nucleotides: TGTGCCAGCAGCCCGAGGGAGCCCAATTCACCCCTCCACTTT.

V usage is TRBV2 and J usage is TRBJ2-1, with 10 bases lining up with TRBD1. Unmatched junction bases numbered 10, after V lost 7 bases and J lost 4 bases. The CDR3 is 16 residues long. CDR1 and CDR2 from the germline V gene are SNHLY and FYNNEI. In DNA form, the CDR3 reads TGTGCCAGCAACCCCCTCCCGGGACAGGGGTACAATGAGCAGTTCTTC. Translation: CASNPLPGQGYNEQFF. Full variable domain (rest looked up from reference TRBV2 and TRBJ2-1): EPEVTQTPSHQVTQMGQEVILRCVPISNHLYFYWYRQILGQKVEFLVSFYNNEISEKSEIFDDQFSVERPDGSNFTLKIRSTKLEDSAMYFCASNPLPGQGYNEQFFGPGTRLTVL.

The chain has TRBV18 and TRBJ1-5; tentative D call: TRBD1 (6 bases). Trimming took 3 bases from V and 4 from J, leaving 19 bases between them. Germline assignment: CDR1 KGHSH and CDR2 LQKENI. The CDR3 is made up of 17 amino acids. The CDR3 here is CASSPGMGDRRNQPQHF. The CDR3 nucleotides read TGTGCCAGCTCACCGGGAATGGGCGACAGGAGGAATCAGCCCCAGCATTTT.